These 15 T cell receptor beta chains came from one sample sequenced in a study of metastatic and nonmetastatic thyroid tumors. Thyroid surgery was performed in patients who had received no treatment beforehand. Using MiXCR, TCRdb reanalyzed the PCR reads. The sample contains around 20,000 clones, roughly 15% of which appear only once. Material for sequencing was tumor tissue. The receptors stem from a female donor with papillary thyroid cancer or a benign thyroid nodule (not recorded which). Some clones in this sample may be carry-over from other donors' samples.

This clone was counted ten times or more. The chain has TRBV19 and TRBJ2-6, with D possibly matching TRBD1 (5 bases). CDR1 is LNHDA and CDR2 is SQIVND in the germline V gene (reference sequence). V lost 5 bases and J 1 base, leaving 9 bases between the germline ends. The CDR3 consists of 15 residues. CDR3 coding DNA: TGTGCCAGTAGTGCACGACAGTCTGGGGCCAACGTCCTGACTTTC. Its protein is CASSARQSGANVLTF.

This clone was seen repeatedly, ten times or more. The sample has other DNA sequences that encode this CDR3 too. V gene TRBV18 combines with J gene TRBJ1-5; D gene ambiguous. CDR1 and CDR2 (germline): KGHSH, LQKENI. V lost 4 bases, J lost 3 bases, and 7 bases lay in between. The CDR3 covers 13 residues. CDR3 nucleotides: TGTGCCAGCTCACAGGGAAACAATCAGCCCCAGCATTTT. Its translation: CASSQGNNQPQHF.

This clone was observed at least ten times. The rearrangement links TRBV4-2 to TRBJ2-5; either TRBD1 or TRBD2 may supply D (6 bases each). The CDR3 is 18 residues long. CDR1 and CDR2 from the germline V gene are LGHNA and YNFKEQ. V was cut by 3 bases and J by 2 bases, with 22 bases left in between. CDR3 bases: TGTGCCAGCAGCCAGAACTTGGGGGCCGGGAGAGGTCAAGAGACCCAGTACTTC. Its translation is CASSQNLGAGRGQETQYF.

This clone was counted ten times or more. The chain combines TRBV5-1 with TRBJ1-4, with D unclear. V was pared by 4 bases and J by 0 bases, with 16 bases between. This CDR3 is built from 17 residues. Germline CDR1 is SGHRS and CDR2 is YFSETQ. The CDR3 spells CASSRGPDRATNEKLFF. The CDR3 DNA follows: TGCGCCAGCAGCCGCGGGCCAGATCGTGCAACTAATGAAAAACTGTTTTTT. Complete variable domain (other parts from reference TRBV5-1 and TRBJ1-4): KAGVTQTPRYLIKTRGQQVTLSCSPISGHRSVSWYQQTPGQGLQFLFEYFSETQRNKGNFPGRFSGRQFSNSRSEMNVSTLELGDSALYLCASSRGPDRATNEKLFFGSGTQLSVL.

This clone has ten or more counts. The chain carries TRBV20-1 and TRBJ2-3; maybe TRBD2 (6 bases). The CDR3 is 14 residues long. Trimming pared 2 bases from V and 3 bases from J, leaving 12 bases between. From germline, CDR1 is DFQATT and CDR2 SNEGSKA (reference sequence). CDR3 region: CSARWRAGTDTQYF. The CDR3 nucleotides read TGCAGTGCTAGATGGAGGGCGGGGACAGATACGCAGTATTTT.

At least ten counts were recorded for this clone. The V gene is TRBV20-1, the J gene TRBJ2-1; weak D call: TRBD1 (6 bases). The CDR3 consists of 13 residues. The germline V gene has CDR1 DFQATT and CDR2 SNEGSKA (reference sequence). The germline V and J ends were trimmed by 4 bases and 9 bases, with 16 bases remaining between them. The CDR3 DNA is TGCAGTGCTACAAGGGTTAAAGGGGGTGAGCAGTTCTTC. Its translation: CSATRVKGGEQFF.

This clone was seen repeatedly, ten times or more. A single base separates this from a much larger clone, so it may be a read error. This same CDR3 is encoded by further DNA sequences in the sample. The CDR3 DNA reads as TGTGCCAGCAGCCAGGGCAGGGCGGACTACAAGCAGTACTTC. Translating it yields CASSQGRADYKQYF. The chain has TRBV3-1 and TRBJ2-7, with D maybe TRBD2 (6 bases). Germline CDR1 reads LGHDT; CDR2 reads YNNKEL (reference sequence). The CDR3 consists of 14 residues.

This clone has ten or more counts. This chain links TRBV10-3 with TRBJ1-2, with a tentative D call TRBD1 (6 bases). The CDR3 runs to 13 residues. Germline V gene lookup returns CDR1 ENHRY and CDR2 SYGVKD. The V and J ends lost 11 bases and 8 bases respectively, with 21 bases between them. CDR3 protein: CAGAGGYLEGYTF. CDR3 in DNA: TGTGCCGGCGCGGGGGGCTACTTGGAGGGCTACACCTTC.

The chain is built from TRBV30 and TRBJ2-7; 10 bases line up with TRBD1. V was clipped by 3 bases and J by 2 bases; unmatched bases: 1. Germline CDR1 GTSNPN, CDR2 SVGIG (reference sequence). The CDR3 length is 13 residues. CDR3 coding DNA: TGTGCCTGGAGCGGACAGGGGGCCTACGAGCAGTACTTC. This codes for CAWSGQGAYEQYF.

This clone was seen at least ten times. The CDR3 loop is CASSQDSTSGRLWEQFF. In DNA, the CDR3 is TGCGCCAGCAGCCAAGACTCGACTAGCGGGAGACTTTGGGAGCAGTTCTTC. The chain couples TRBV4-1 to TRBJ2-1, with 12 bases lining up with TRBD2. Germline values: CDR1 MGHRA, CDR2 YSYEKL. Unmatched junction bases numbered 10, after V lost 0 bases and J lost 10 bases. This CDR3 spans 17 amino acids.

The sample holds many counts of this clone. V and J are TRBV20-1 and TRBJ1-2; D unresolved. CDR1 and CDR2 (germline): DFQATT, SNEGSKA (reference sequence). Trimming took off 3 bases at V and 4 bases at J, with 9 bases between the two ends. This CDR3 contains 12 residues. DNA of the CDR3: TGCAGTGCTAGTCCCGCCAGCTATGGCTACACCTTC. Translating gives CSASPASYGYTF.

This clone was seen repeatedly, ten times or more. Sequence at one end of the junction differs from germline and may be a read error. At the DNA level, this CDR3 is encoded by other sequences in the same sample as well. The chain carries TRBV12-3 or TRBV12-4 and TRBJ1-3; D is undetermined. The CDR3 runs to 14 residues. CDR3 sequence reads: CASSLRHSGNTIYF. DNA for the CDR3: TGTGCCAGCAGTTTACGACACTCTGGAAACACTATATATTTT.

A few counts support this clone. J is TRBJ2-3 and V is TRBV4-2; 10 positions agree with TRBD2. Looked up from germline, CDR1 is LGHNA and CDR2 is YNFKEQ. V gave up 7 bases and J gave up 3 bases; unmatched junction bases: 13. This CDR3 has 17 amino acids. The CDR3, as DNA: TGTGCCAGCAACGGTTCCCCTAGCGGGAGTTGGACAGATACGCAGTATTTT. Encoded protein: CASNGSPSGSWTDTQYF.

This clone occurred many times. The gene calls are TRBV5-1 and TRBJ2-2; 7 bases align to TRBD1. CDR1 and CDR2 from the germline V gene are SGHRS and YFSETQ. CDR3 size: 14 residues. V lost 6 bases and J lost 7; bases outside the gene matches: 9. CDR3 loop: CASKLGQVGGELFF. CDR3 nucleotide sequence: TGCGCCAGCAAGCTCGGACAGGTTGGCGGGGAGCTGTTTTTT.

In its sample, this clone was seen many times. This chain links TRBV20-1 with TRBJ1-1; 8 positions agree with TRBD1. V lost 3 bases and J lost 6; bases outside the gene matches: 12. CDR1 DFQATT and CDR2 SNEGSKA come from the germline V gene (reference sequence). The CDR3 is 15 amino acids. CDR3 region: CSASSQGAPSPEAFF. The CDR3 region has the DNA TGCAGTGCTAGTAGTCAGGGGGCGCCGAGCCCTGAAGCTTTCTTT.